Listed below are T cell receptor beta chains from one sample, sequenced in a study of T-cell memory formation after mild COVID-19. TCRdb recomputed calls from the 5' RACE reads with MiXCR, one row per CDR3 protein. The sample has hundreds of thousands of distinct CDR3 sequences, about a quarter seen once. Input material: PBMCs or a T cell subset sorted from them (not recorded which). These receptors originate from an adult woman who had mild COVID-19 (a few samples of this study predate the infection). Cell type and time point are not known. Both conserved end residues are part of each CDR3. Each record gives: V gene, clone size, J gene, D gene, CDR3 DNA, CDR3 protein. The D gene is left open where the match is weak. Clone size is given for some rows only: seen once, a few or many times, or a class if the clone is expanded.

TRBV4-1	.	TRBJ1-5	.	TGCGCCAGCAGCCCGGTAGGGCGGTTAAAGCCCCAGCATTTT	CASSPVGRLKPQHF
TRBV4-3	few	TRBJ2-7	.	TGCGCCAGCTCCCGGGACGCATCCTACGAGCAGTACTTC	CASSRDASYEQYF
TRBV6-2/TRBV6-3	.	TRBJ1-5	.	TGTGCCAGCAGTAGGGGAGTCAATCAGCCCCAGCATTTT	CASSRGVNQPQHF
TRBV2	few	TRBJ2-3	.	TGTGCCAGCAGTCGGGCAGGGCCGTCAGATACGCAGTATTTT	CASSRAGPSDTQYF
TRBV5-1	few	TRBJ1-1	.	TGCGCCAGCACTCCTTCGACAGCAAACCTTATAAACGAAGCTTTCTTT	CASTPSTANLINEAFF
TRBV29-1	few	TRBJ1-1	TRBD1	TGCAGCGCCGGCCAGACAGGGCGGACTGAAGCTTTCTTT	CSAGQTGRTEAFF
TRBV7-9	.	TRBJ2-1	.	TGTGCCCTCCAGGGGGGGGAGATAAAGCAGTTCTTC	CALQGGEIKQFF
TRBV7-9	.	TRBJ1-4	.	TGTGCCAGCAGCTCCCCCCAAGGGACGAATGAAAAACTGTTTTTT	CASSSPQGTNEKLFF
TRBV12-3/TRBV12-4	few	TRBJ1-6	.	TGTGCCAGCAGTTTCGCCAACAATTCACCCCTCCACTTT	CASSFANNSPLHF
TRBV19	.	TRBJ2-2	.	TGTGCCAGTAGTATTTCGCCCAGCCCCCTCACCGGGGAGCTGTTTTTT	CASSISPSPLTGELFF
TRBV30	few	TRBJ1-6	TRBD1	TGTGCCTGGAGTGTACGGGACAGGGGAGCCCCCCTCCACTTT	CAWSVRDRGAPLHF
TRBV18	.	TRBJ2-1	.	TGTGCCAGCTCACCACAGGCAGATCTCAATGAGCAGTTCTTC	CASSPQADLNEQFF
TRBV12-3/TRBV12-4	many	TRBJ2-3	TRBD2	TGTGCCAGCAGTCCTCGGACTAGCGGGAGTACAGATACGCAGTATTTT	CASSPRTSGSTDTQYF